This T cell receptor (beta chain) emerged from a study of Graves' ophthalmopathy and Graves' hyperthyroidism. The authors amplified TCR beta CDR3 regions from RNA transcripts. First-round RT-PCR used HTBI primers; second-round multiplex PCR followed. TCRdb re-derived calls from the multiplex PCR reads in MiXCR, one entry per CDR3 protein. The sample records a few hundred thousand distinct CDR3 sequences, roughly 21% being singletons. Study findings and constraints: It was with 70.59% sensitivity and just under 75% specificity that the model predicted ophthalmopathy progression. Blood also contained most of the expanded thyroid clonotypes above 0.001 frequency. Cross-validated, the 13-signature model showed 87.88%/81.08% sensitivity/specificity, and 80%/75% in the test set.

Trimming cost V 6 bases and J 1 base; bases outside gene matches: 6. The germline CDR1 and CDR2 sequences are DFQATT and SNEGSKA (reference sequence). This CDR3 is built from 14 residues. The sample holds many counts of this clonotype. Its target is not known. The clonotype comes from a woman younger than 35 with stable Graves' hyperthyroidism. The chain links TRBV20-1 to TRBJ1-1, with TRBD1 identical over 9 bases. Sequenced material: peripheral blood. The chain's CDR3 is CSARKTGGNTEAFF. Here the CDR3 DNA reads TGCAGTGCCAGGAAGACAGGGGGGAACACTGAAGCTTTCTTT.